A selection of T cell receptor beta chains follows, all from one sample in a study of blood T cell repertoires in COVID-19. TCRdb keeps only in-frame clones here, not all; method: immunoSEQ multiplex PCR. The sample carries about 290,000 clones, roughly 91% recorded once. Sequencing input: peripheral blood. These receptors all stem from a woman in her twenties or thirties with COVID-19, enrolled during active disease. Both conserved end residues are part of each CDR3. The D gene is left open where the match is weak. Some rows mark clone size as missing; the rest say once, few, many or name a class of expanded clone.

D gene,J gene,clone size,V gene,CDR3 DNA,CDR3 protein
.,TRBJ2-2,.,TRBV19,TGTGCCAGTAGTAATCCGGGTTCGAACACCGGGGAGCTGTTTTTT,CASSNPGSNTGELFF
.,TRBJ1-5,.,TRBV7-9,TGTGCCAGCAGCTTAGCGGGCCCCGGAGGGGAGCCCCAGCATTTT,CASSLAGPGGEPQHF
.,TRBJ1-5,.,TRBV6-2/TRBV6-3,TGTGCCAGCAGTCGGGGTGGACGGACCAATCAGCCCCAGCATTTT,CASSRGGRTNQPQHF
.,TRBJ1-5,.,TRBV10-1,TGCGCCAGCAGTGGCGGGAAGAATCAGCCCCAGCATTTT,CASSGGKNQPQHF
.,TRBJ1-4,.,TRBV15,TGTGCCACCAGCAGAAACAGGGTTCAGGAAAAACTGTTTTTT,CATSRNRVQEKLFF
.,TRBJ1-1,.,TRBV5-6,TGTGCCAGCCGAAAAGCGGGTGGGAACACTGAAGCTTTCTTT,CASRKAGGNTEAFF
.,TRBJ1-3,few,TRBV5-6,TGTGCCAGCAGCATCCAGGAAGGGGTTTCTGGAAACACCATATATTTT,CASSIQEGVSGNTIYF
.,TRBJ1-1,.,TRBV7-2,TGTGCCAGTAAGAAAGGGGGGGGCACTGAAGCTTTCTTT,CASKKGGGTEAFF
.,TRBJ1-1,.,TRBV7-9,TGTGCCAGCAGCTTTTTTCTGGGAGACACTGAAGCTTTCTTT,CASSFFLGDTEAFF
.,TRBJ2-1,.,TRBV11-2,TGTGCCAGCAGCTTAGGGGGGGGGCGCAGGAATGAGCAGTTCTTC,CASSLGGGRRNEQFF
.,TRBJ2-3,once,TRBV10-3,TGTGCCATCAGTGAGTCGGCGGGGTCGCTCACAGATACGCAGTATTTT,CAISESAGSLTDTQYF
TRBD2,TRBJ2-7,.,TRBV7-2,TGTGCCAGCAGCCCTTGGACTAGCATCCCCTACGAGCAGTACTTC,CASSPWTSIPYEQYF
TRBD1,TRBJ1-2,.,TRBV29-1,TGCAGCGTTGTTGGTCGGCAGGGGGAAAATGGCTACACCTTC,CSVVGRQGENGYTF
.,TRBJ2-7,once,TRBV7-8,TGTGCCAGCCATGAGACAATAGGCTTCTCCTACGAGCAGTACTTC,CASHETIGFSYEQYF
.,TRBJ2-5,once,TRBV27,TGTGCCAGCAGTTTCTCCCCCCCCTTAGCGGAAGAGACCCAGTACTTC,CASSFSPPLAEETQYF
.,TRBJ2-2,.,TRBV7-9,TGTGCCAGCAGTTCCGCGACTTTACTAGCAGGGTACACCGGGGAGCTGTTTTTT,CASSSATLLAGYTGELFF
.,TRBJ1-4,.,TRBV7-9,TGTGCCAGCAGCTTACAAAACGATCTTATTAGTGAAAAACTGTTTTTT,CASSLQNDLISEKLFF
.,TRBJ1-4,.,TRBV7-8,TGTGCCAGCAGCGGGGGCTGGGTAGATGAAAAACTGTTTTTT,CASSGGWVDEKLFF
.,TRBJ1-2,.,TRBV5-1,TGCGCCAGCAGCTTGGGAGGGTCCGGGGTCGGCTACACCTTC,CASSLGGSGVGYTF
.,TRBJ1-1,.,TRBV3-1/TRBV3-2,TGTGCCAGCAGCCAAGACCCGGGGAACTCCGTACCGAACACTGAAGCTTTCTTT,CASSQDPGNSVPNTEAFF
TRBD1,TRBJ1-2,once,TRBV5-6,TGTGCCAGCAGCTTACTCAGGGGGGATAATGGCTACACCTTC,CASSLLRGDNGYTF
.,TRBJ1-5,.,TRBV19,TGTGCCAGTAGTATCTCGAAACAGTCGCGGGGGACCCAGCATTTT,CASSISKQSRGTQHF
.,TRBJ2-7,few,TRBV28,TGTGCCAGCGGGGAGCTCGAGCAGTACTTC,CASGELEQYF
TRBD1,TRBJ2-1,few,TRBV10-3,TGTGCCATCAAAGGGACAGGGACCTACAATGAGCAGTTCTTC,CAIKGTGTYNEQFF
.,TRBJ1-1,.,TRBV19,TGTGCCAGTAGTGCGGTCGGGGGGCGCATGAACACTGAAGCTTTCTTT,CASSAVGGRMNTEAFF
.,TRBJ2-7,.,TRBV6-5,TGTGCCAGCAGTTACGGAGGGACAGAGAACGAGCAGTACTTC,CASSYGGTENEQYF
TRBD1,TRBJ1-1,.,TRBV5-6,TGTGCCAGCAGCGGACAGGGTTTGGGTATCACTGAAGCTTTCTTT,CASSGQGLGITEAFF